The 8 T cell receptor beta chains below come from one sample, sequenced in a study of blood T cell repertoires in COVID-19. Using immunoSEQ multiplex PCR, the repertoire was profiled, and TCRdb retains in-frame clones only, with some absent. The sample consists of about 190,000 clones, over 80% of them appearing once. The source material was PBMCs or T cells enriched from blood (not recorded which). The receptors were gathered from a young woman who had been exposed to COVID-19.

The chain employs TRBV5-5 and TRBJ1-4; D is undetermined. The CDR3 contains 15 residues. Germline-derived CDR1 and CDR2 are SGHKS and YYEKEE (reference sequence). Trimming stripped 0 bases from V and 7 bases from J, with 13 bases between. The CDR3 loop is CASSLGADLGEKLFF. The DNA of the CDR3 is TGTGCCAGCAGCTTGGGGGCAGACCTGGGTGAAAAACTGTTTTTT.

This chain joins TRBV7-9 and TRBJ2-7; D is unclear. Trimming removed 5 bases at V and 3 bases at J, with 8 bases between. CDR3 length: 12 amino acids. Germline values: CDR1 SEHNR, CDR2 FQNEAQ (reference sequence). CDR3 bases: TGTGCCAGCAGCACGTACAGCTACGAGCAGTACTTC. Residues: CASSTYSYEQYF.

The CDR3: CASSDEGSGANVLTF. The CDR3 nucleotides are TGTGCCAGCAGTGACGAGGGCTCTGGGGCCAACGTCCTGACTTTC. The chain employs TRBV6-4 and TRBJ2-6, with a weak D call TRBD2 (5 bases). The V end lost 2 bases, the J end lost 0 bases, and 5 bases lay between the germline ends. The CDR3 has 15 amino acids. The germline V gene encodes CDR1 MRHNA and CDR2 SNTAGT.

Concerning this clone itself: Germline is not matched at one junction end, which may reflect a read error. DNA for the CDR3: TGTGCCAGCAGCTTAGGGGGGACAGTCACCCGGGAGCTGTTTTTT. It specifies CASSLGGTVTRELFF. This sequence joins TRBV11-2 and TRBJ2-2, with 7 bases lining up with TRBD1. This CDR3 spans 15 amino acids. CDR1 and CDR2 from the germline V gene are SGHAT and FQNNGV.

The chain has TRBV29-1 and TRBJ1-1, with D perhaps matching TRBD1 (5 bases). Germline V lookup: CDR1 SQVTM, CDR2 ANQGSEA. This CDR3 spans 11 amino acids. Deletions cut 4 bases from V and 9 bases from J, with 12 bases between. The CDR3 protein is CSVGRGSKAFF. CDR3 nucleotide sequence: TGCAGCGTTGGTCGGGGGAGCAAAGCTTTCTTT. Variable domain in full (rest from reference TRBV29-1 and TRBJ1-1): SAVISQKPSRDICQRGTSLTIQCQVDSQVTMMFWYRQQPGQSLTLIATANQGSEATYESGFVIDKFPISRPNLTFSTLTVSNMSPEDSSIYLCSVGRGSKAFFGQGTRLTVV.

The V and J genes are TRBV5-1 and TRBJ2-7; D gene uncertain. The CDR3 spans 14 residues. The V gene's germline CDR1 is SGHRS and CDR2 YFSETQ. V gave up 0 bases and J gave up 2 bases, with 9 bases separating them. CDR3 bases: TGCGCCAGCAGCTTGGAAGACTCCACCTACGAGCAGTACTTC. This translates into CASSLEDSTYEQYF.

This chain connects TRBV5-1 to TRBJ2-5; 11 nucleotides align to TRBD2. J lost 1 base, V lost 0 bases, and 8 bases had no gene match. Germline V gene data show CDR1 as SGHRS and CDR2 as YFSETQ. This CDR3 comprises 18 residues. CDR3 in amino acids: CASSLARLAGGLQETQYF. In DNA, the CDR3 is TGCGCCAGCAGCTTGGCTCGGCTAGCGGGGGGCCTCCAAGAGACCCAGTACTTC. The whole variable domain, filled in from reference TRBV5-1 and TRBJ2-5, reads KAGVTQTPRYLIKTRGQQVTLSCSPISGHRSVSWYQQTPGQGLQFLFEYFSETQRNKGNFPGRFSGRQFSNSRSEMNVSTLELGDSALYLCASSLARLAGGLQETQYFGPGTRLLVL.

V gene TRBV4-1 combines with J gene TRBJ1-1, with a tentative D call TRBD1 (5 bases). CDR1 is MGHRA, CDR2 YSYEKL, per germline. The CDR3 runs to 14 residues. V dropped 2 bases and J dropped 0 bases, with 7 bases sitting between them. CDR3: CASSQRTMNTEAFF. CDR3 sequence (DNA): TGCGCCAGCAGCCAACGGACAATGAACACTGAAGCTTTCTTT.